Listed here is a single T cell receptor (beta chain). Profiled with immunoSEQ multiplex PCR; TCRdb holds only in-frame clones, not every one. The data hold around 500,000 clones, with approximately 80% observed a single time. The data stem from a study of shared clonotypes between healthy human individuals. Trimming pared 2 bases from V and 6 bases from J, leaving 8 bases between. Germline V gene lookup returns CDR1 MNHNS and CDR2 SASEGT. This CDR3 contains 13 residues. The rearrangement uses TRBV6-1 and TRBJ2-4; weak D call: TRBD1 (5 bases). The sequenced sample consisted of PBMCs. The clonotype comes from a woman between 35 and 50 years old in good health. Some clones in this sample may be carry-over from other donors' samples. CDR3: CASSEQGRNIQYF. The CDR3 DNA follows: TGTGCCAGCAGTGAACAGGGTAGAAACATTCAGTACTTC.